The following is a T cell receptor beta chain sequence with its context. TCRdb analysed the reads with MiXCR anew, one entry per CDR3 protein. This table has hundreds of thousands of distinct CDR3 sequences, roughly a tenth appearing once. This sample is part of a study of T cell repertoires in cytomegalovirus infection. CDR3 size: 13 residues. V was clipped by 5 bases and J by 3 bases, with 10 bases between them. Per the germline V gene, CDR1 is LNHNV and CDR2 is YYDKDF (reference sequence). Sample: PBMCs. V is TRBV15 and J is TRBJ1-1; D call uncertain. The clonotype originates from a human donor in good health (CMV status not recorded). Some clones in this sample may be carry-over from other donors' samples. The CDR3 loop reads CATSGERDTEAFF. CDR3 nucleotide sequence: TGTGCCACCAGCGGGGAGAGGGACACTGAAGCTTTCTTT.